This T cell receptor (beta chain) was observed in a study of blood T cell repertoires in COVID-19. Using immunoSEQ multiplex PCR, the repertoire was profiled, and TCRdb retains in-frame clones only, with some absent. This sample carries about 320,000 clones, about 85% of them seen once, and the ten largest clones take under 6%. Germline values: CDR1 LGHNA, CDR2 YNFKEQ. The V gene end was trimmed by 1 base and the J gene end by 4 bases; junction bases not matched to a gene: 5. The CDR3 is 15 residues long. The source of this sequence is a woman aged 30 to 39 who had recovered from COVID-19. Sequenced: PBMCs or T cells enriched from blood (not recorded which). The chain uses TRBV4-2 and TRBJ2-7; 9 positions match TRBD1. CDR3 DNA: TGTGCCAGCAGCCAAGTCCTGGGGACAGGGTACGAGCAGTACTTC. Encoded protein: CASSQVLGTGYEQYF.